The next 26 T cell receptor beta chains were all read from a single sample in a study of identical twins. TCRdb re-called the 5' RACE reads through MiXCR, storing one row per CDR3 protein. The sample lists roughly 250,000 distinct CDR3 sequences; around 7% were seen once. These same data were also listed under a study on yellow fever vaccine responses in identical twins.

The sample was memory (CD45RO+) T cells sorted from blood. All receptors come from a young woman in good health.

This clonotype was observed a few times. The chain uses TRBV11-2 and TRBJ1-2, with unresolved D. Germline V CDR1 and CDR2: SGHAT, FQNNGV. The CDR3 sequence is 13 residues long. Trimming shortened V by 5 bases and J by 8 bases, and 15 bases separated the two germline ends. CDR3 region: CASSLESASGYTF. In nucleotides, the CDR3 is TGTGCCAGCAGCCTCGAATCGGCGTCGGGCTACACCTTC. The full variable domain, rest sourced from reference TRBV11-2 and TRBJ1-2, is EAGVAQSPRYKIIEKRQSVAFWCNPISGHATLYWYQQILGQGPKLLIQFQNNGVVDDSQLPKDRFSAERLKGVDSTLKIQPAKLEDSAVYLCASSLESASGYTFGSGTRLTVV.

This clonotype was seen many times. The gene calls are TRBV20-1 and TRBJ2-1; 8 bases line up with TRBD2. The CDR3 runs 13 residues. Germline V gene sequence: CDR1 DFQATT, CDR2 SNEGSKA (reference sequence). The J segment lost 10 bases and the V segment lost 6 bases, leaving 11 bases of the junction unmatched. The CDR3 sequence: CSAPGGGRVEQFF. The CDR3 DNA follows: TGCAGTGCCCCGGGAGGGGGTAGGGTCGAGCAGTTCTTC.

This clonotype was observed many times. The chain combines TRBV5-1 with TRBJ2-3; 7 bases are a match to TRBD1. Germline loops: CDR1 SGHRS, CDR2 YFSETQ. V dropped 3 bases and J dropped 2; count of bases not matched to a gene: 6. This CDR3 spans 15 amino acids. The CDR3 is CASSSDRSHTDTQYF. The CDR3 DNA reads as TGCGCCAGCAGCTCGGACAGGAGCCACACAGATACGCAGTATTTT.

V gene TRBV10-3 combines with J gene TRBJ1-2; maybe TRBD1 (6 bases). Per the germline V gene, CDR1 is ENHRY and CDR2 is SYGVKD. The V gene lost 6 bases and the J gene lost 4 bases, with 18 bases spanning the gap. The length of the CDR3 is 15 residues. Here the CDR3 reads CAISLQGTLGYGYTF. CDR3 DNA sequence: TGTGCCATCAGCCTCCAGGGGACCCTAGGCTATGGCTACACCTTC.

This clonotype has ten or more counts. The J gene is TRBJ1-2, the V gene TRBV10-3, with TRBD1 matching 9 bases. Trimming removed 2 bases from V and 9 bases from J; junction bases left unmatched: 7. This CDR3 spans 14 amino acids. CDR1 and CDR2 from the germline V gene are ENHRY and SYGVKD. As DNA, the CDR3 is TGTGCCATCAGTGAGCCGGGACAGGGTCGAAGCTACACCTTC. Translating it yields CAISEPGQGRSYTF.

A few counts support this clonotype. This chain links TRBV20-1 with TRBJ2-2, with 9 bases lining up with TRBD2. The CDR3 is 15 residues long. The ends lost 6 bases at V and 3 bases at J; junction bases unmatched: 8. Germline assignment: CDR1 DFQATT and CDR2 SNEGSKA (reference sequence). CDR3: CSATLAGRHTGELFF. For the CDR3, the DNA is TGCAGTGCAACTCTAGCGGGGAGACACACCGGGGAGCTGTTTTTT.

Only a few counts were recorded for this clonotype. The chain recombines TRBV6-1 with TRBJ1-3; D is unclear. The CDR3 consists of 15 residues. Germline loops: CDR1 MNHNS, CDR2 SASEGT. The ends were cut back, 5 bases at V and 1 base at J, with 12 bases in the middle. CDR3 nucleotides: TGTGCCAGCAGTACGCCGACCGTGTCTGGAAACACCATATATTTT. Protein product: CASSTPTVSGNTIYF.

The V and J genes are TRBV29-1 and TRBJ2-7; the match to TRBD2 covers 9 bases. From germline, CDR1 is SQVTM and CDR2 ANQGSEA. There are 11 residues in the CDR3. After removal of 3 bases from V and 9 bases from J, the junction contained 3 bases not matched to a gene. The CDR3 spells CSVDSSGRQYF. CDR3 sequence (DNA): TGCAGCGTTGATAGTAGCGGGAGGCAGTACTTC.

This clonotype was detected a few times. The chain uses TRBV28 and TRBJ2-3, with D possibly matching TRBD2 (6 bases). With 6 bases removed from V and 6 bases from J, the gap between germline ends came to 19 bases. CDR1 is MDHEN, CDR2 SYDVKM, per germline. This CDR3 is 15 amino acids long. As DNA, the CDR3 is TGTGCCAGCAGCTCGCGGGGCTTCAGGAGTGATACGCAGTATTTT. Translated: CASSSRGFRSDTQYF.

This clonotype was seen only a few times. This sequence joins TRBV5-5 and TRBJ1-2; D is uncertain. CDR1 and CDR2 (germline): SGHKS, YYEKEE (reference sequence). Trimming left V 1 base short and J 5 bases short, with 6 bases between. The CDR3 loop spans 12 amino acids. CDR3 protein: CASSLLGYGYTF. CDR3 nucleotides: TGTGCCAGCAGCTTGTTAGGGTATGGCTACACCTTC.

The rearrangement joins TRBV25-1 to TRBJ1-4; 7 bases align to TRBD1. The CDR3 has 15 residues. After removal of 5 bases from V and 8 bases from J, the junction contained 11 bases not matched to a gene. The germline gives CDR1 MGHDK, CDR2 SYGVNS. In DNA, the CDR3 is TGTGCCAGCAGTCCCCGACAGGGAAGTGAGGAAAAACTGTTTTTT. Protein sequence: CASSPRQGSEEKLFF.

This clonotype was observed at least ten times. The chain employs TRBV4-1 and TRBJ2-3; a possible D gene is TRBD1 (6 bases). Germline V CDR1 and CDR2: MGHRA, YSYEKL. V was cut by 1 base and J by 2 bases, with 10 bases left in between. This CDR3 spans 15 amino acids. As DNA, the CDR3 is TGCGCCAGCAGCCAAGGGTGGACAGACACAGATACGCAGTATTTT. Translating it yields CASSQGWTDTDTQYF.

The V gene is TRBV13, the J gene TRBJ2-7; 8 positions agree with TRBD2. The CDR3 is made up of 14 amino acids. Losses at the gene ends were 0 bases for V and 9 bases for J; bases not matched to a gene: 7. In germline, CDR1 is PRHDT, CDR2 FYEKMQ (reference sequence). The CDR3 DNA is TGTGCCAGCAGCTTAGGACTAGCGGTGGCGGGGCAGTACGTC. Protein product: CASSLGLAVAGQYV.

This sequence joins TRBV28 and TRBJ2-5; maybe TRBD2 (5 bases). This CDR3 contains 13 residues. Per the germline V gene, CDR1 is MDHEN and CDR2 is SYDVKM. Trimming shortened V by 6 bases and J by 4 bases, and 12 bases separated the two germline ends. This CDR3 is CASSPIGRETQYF. As DNA, the CDR3 is TGTGCCAGCAGCCCCATTGGGAGAGAGACCCAGTACTTC.

The rearrangement uses TRBV7-8 and TRBJ2-1; unclear D gene. Germline lookup yields CDR1 SGHVS and CDR2 FQNEAQ. The CDR3 spans 14 residues. The V gene lost 2 bases and the J gene lost 4 bases, with 9 bases spanning the gap. CDR3 nucleotides: TGTGCCAGCAGCTTAATGTTGCGGTACAATGAGCAGTTCTTC. It translates to CASSLMLRYNEQFF.

This chain links TRBV2 with TRBJ2-4; no reliable D call. CDR1 and CDR2 from the germline V gene are SNHLY and FYNNEI. The CDR3 spans 13 residues. V lost 0 bases and J lost 9, with 9 bases in between. The CDR3 coding sequence is TGTGCCAGCAGTGAAGCGCTTGGTTCCATTCAGTACTTC. Protein: CASSEALGSIQYF.

The CDR3 DNA follows: TGTGCCAGCAGCCAATGGTTGACAGTGGGATGGAAGACCGGGGAGCTGTTTTTT. Its translation: CASSQWLTVGWKTGELFF. The chain links TRBV3-1 to TRBJ2-2; tentatively, D is TRBD1 (5 bases). Looked up from germline, CDR1 is LGHDT and CDR2 is YNNKEL (reference sequence). The V and J ends lost 2 bases and 5 bases respectively, with 21 bases between them. CDR3 length equals 18 residues.

The V gene is TRBV20-1, the J gene TRBJ2-5, with TRBD1 matching 7 bases. V shed 3 bases and J 7 bases; nucleotides not matched to a gene: 5. The CDR3 has 12 amino acids. Germline loops: CDR1 DFQATT, CDR2 SNEGSKA (reference sequence). CDR3: CSARGQIVTQYF. DNA for the CDR3: TGCAGTGCTAGGGGACAGATCGTGACCCAGTACTTC.

This clonotype was counted at least ten times. CDR3 loop: CASSLELSGANVLTF. CDR3 coding DNA: TGTGCCAGCAGCTTAGAGCTGTCTGGGGCCAACGTCCTGACTTTC. The chain employs TRBV11-2 and TRBJ2-6; D gene uncertain. This CDR3 region has 15 residues. V was cut by 0 bases and J by 1 base, with 4 bases left in between. Germline CDR1 and CDR2: SGHAT and FQNNGV. The full variable domain, in which reference TRBV11-2 and TRBJ2-6 provide the parts outside the CDR3, is EAGVAQSPRYKIIEKRQSVAFWCNPISGHATLYWYQQILGQGPKLLIQFQNNGVVDDSQLPKDRFSAERLKGVDSTLKIQPAKLEDSAVYLCASSLELSGANVLTFGAGSRLTVL.

This clonotype turned up a few times. The rearrangement joins TRBV6-1 to TRBJ2-5; D may be TRBD1 (6 bases). Trimming left V 7 bases short and J 1 base short, with 10 bases between. CDR1 and CDR2 (germline): MNHNS, SASEGT. This CDR3 has 13 residues. CDR3 nucleotide sequence: TGTGCCAGCAACAGGGAGTCCCAAGAGACCCAGTACTTC. As protein: CASNRESQETQYF.

Notes on this clonotype: A much larger clone differs from this one at a single base, so this may be a read error. Written as DNA, the CDR3 is TGTGCCAGTAGATCCGCGGGAGAGACCCAGTACTTC. Protein: CASRSAGETQYF. This sequence joins TRBV19 and TRBJ2-5; maybe TRBD2 (5 bases). The length of the CDR3 is 12 residues. Trimming removed 6 bases at V and 4 bases at J, with 9 bases between. Germline V CDR1 and CDR2: LNHDA, SQIVND (reference sequence).

This sequence joins TRBV10-1 and TRBJ2-5; TRBD1 might be the D (6 bases). Germline assignment: CDR1 WNHNN and CDR2 SYGVQD (reference sequence). Trimming pared 6 bases from V and 5 bases from J, leaving 13 bases between. The CDR3 sequence is 13 residues long. The CDR3 is CASSGTRGETQYF. CDR3 DNA sequence: TGCGCCAGCAGCGGGACACGAGGGGAGACCCAGTACTTC.

This clonotype was counted between two and nine times. The J gene is TRBJ1-2, the V gene TRBV24-1; 8 nucleotides align to TRBD1. The CDR3 contains 12 residues. The J segment lost 7 bases and the V segment lost 9 bases, leaving 6 bases of the junction unmatched. Germline assignment: CDR1 KGHDR and CDR2 SFDVKD. The CDR3 coding sequence is TGTGCCACCTCGGACAGGGTCGGTGGCTACACCTTC. Amino acid sequence: CATSDRVGGYTF.

This rearrangement joins TRBV6-5 to TRBJ2-1; the match to TRBD2 covers 12 bases. The CDR3 covers 15 residues. Germline-derived CDR1 and CDR2 are MNHEY and SVGAGI. With 4 bases clipped from V and 6 bases from J, the junction kept 4 bases outside the gene matches. CDR3 protein: CASSWLAGGVNEQFF. The DNA of the CDR3 is TGTGCCAGCAGTTGGCTAGCGGGAGGGGTCAATGAGCAGTTCTTC.

Many counts were recorded for this clonotype. The chain recombines TRBV2 with TRBJ2-2, with 9 positions matching TRBD1. Germline-derived CDR1 and CDR2 are SNHLY and FYNNEI. V gave up 6 bases and J gave up 3 bases; unmatched junction bases: 2. The CDR3 loop spans 14 amino acids. The CDR3 coding sequence is TGTGCCAGCAGGGGGACAGGGTACACCGGGGAGCTGTTTTTT. It translates to CASRGTGYTGELFF.

This chain joins TRBV5-5 and TRBJ1-6; 8 bases are shared with TRBD1. V trimming: 3 bases; J trimming: 10 bases; junction bases outside the gene matches: 3. CDR1 and CDR2 from the germline V gene are SGHKS and YYEKEE (reference sequence). The CDR3 extends over 13 amino acids. The CDR3 DNA reads as TGTGCCAGCAGCTCGACAGGGGAATCACCCCTCCACTTT. This translates into CASSSTGESPLHF.